Reported below is one T cell receptor (beta chain). The clone's antigen remains unknown. The input lacks base qualities; no much larger clone sits a single base away. This specimen belongs to a study of blood T cell repertoires in COVID-19 (dated by TCRdb to the early 2020s). Regarding the study in general: Samples covering the acute and convalescent phases of COVID-19 were provided by collaborators in the United States, Italy and Spain. Samples came from the ongoing ImmuneRACE study (first 160 participants) plus 1,254 subjects from 6 global collaborators. Sample metadata almost always included a de-identified subject ID, COVID-19 status, age in years and sex. The material from the prospective study consisted of cDNA or gDNA derived from T cells, B-cell-depleted T cells, or PBMCs. Subjects who had been exposed to COVID-19, were actively infected with it, or had recovered from it provided the deeply sampled blood TCRbeta repertoires that made up the dataset. The repertoires were released in a freely available public database intended as a resource for research on the immune response to SARS-CoV-2. Where available, HLA class I and class II types were obtained from metadata supplied by the sample provider rather than from assay-based typing. Beyond this particular receptor, the publication reports: The quantity of clinical and demographic metadata differed by source and by participant and was supplied without curation.

The immunoSEQ Assay, a bias-controlled multiplex PCR, was used to amplify TCRbeta CDR3 regions from genomic DNA. The study's processing was this. Nucleated cell counts per sample were estimated from amplification of reference gene primers within the assay. Sequence reads were collapsed and filtered to measure the absolute abundance of every unique TCRbeta CDR3 rearrangement. For each sample, productive Simpson clonality was calculated as the square root of Simpson's diversity index over productive rearrangements. Entries here come from immuneACCESS through TCRdb and include only in-frame sequences with V and J called. Some clones fail to appear in such tables; in the studies checked, an unresolved V gene covers under half of the shortfall, and the cause of the remainder is unknown. V, J and clone size are those of that table, while D and trimming were read from the DNA. In all, the sample holds almost 200,000 clones, and roughly nine tenths of those were seen once. The ten biggest clones cover 0.7% to 0.8% of the sample.

Here V drops 1 base and J drops 1 base, and the junction holds 6 bases not matched to any gene. CDR1 and CDR2 (MGHRA, YSYEKL) derive from the germline V gene. The CDR3, from cysteine to phenylalanine, totals 17 residues. The read is trimmed to its CDR3 DNA, 51 bases read in frame from base 1. Whole blood was collected in K2EDTA tubes by collaborating institutions according to the institutions' own protocols. Collaborator samples were shipped for TCRbeta analysis as frozen whole blood, isolated PBMCs, or DNA extracted from either sample type. The sample consisted of peripheral blood. The receptor was derived from a woman aged 65 to 85 with acute or convalescent COVID-19. The chain is encoded by TRBV4-1 joined to TRBJ2-2, with TRBD1 identical over 7 junction bases. The bases are TGCGCCAGCAGCCAAGTCTGGAGGACAGGGAACACCGGGGAGCTGTTTTTT. Its protein is CASSQVWRTGNTGELFF.